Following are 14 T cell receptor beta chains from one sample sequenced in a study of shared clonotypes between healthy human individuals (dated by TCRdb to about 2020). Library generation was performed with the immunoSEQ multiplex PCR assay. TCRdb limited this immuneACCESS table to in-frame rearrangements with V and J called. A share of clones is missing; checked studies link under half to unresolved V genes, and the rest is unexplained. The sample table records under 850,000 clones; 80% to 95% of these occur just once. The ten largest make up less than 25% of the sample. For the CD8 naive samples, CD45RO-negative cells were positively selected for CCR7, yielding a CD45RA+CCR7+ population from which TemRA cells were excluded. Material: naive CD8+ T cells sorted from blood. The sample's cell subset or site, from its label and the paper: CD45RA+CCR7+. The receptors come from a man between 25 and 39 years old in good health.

The CDR3 DNA follows: TGTGCCAGCAGTGAAGGGCAGGGCTTCGAAAAACTGTTTTTT. Protein: CASSEGQGFEKLFF. V usage is TRBV6-1 and J usage is TRBJ1-4; maybe TRBD1 (5 bases). CDR3 size: 14 residues. V dropped 1 base and J dropped 8 bases, with 11 bases sitting between them. Germline CDR1 is MNHNS and CDR2 is SASEGT.

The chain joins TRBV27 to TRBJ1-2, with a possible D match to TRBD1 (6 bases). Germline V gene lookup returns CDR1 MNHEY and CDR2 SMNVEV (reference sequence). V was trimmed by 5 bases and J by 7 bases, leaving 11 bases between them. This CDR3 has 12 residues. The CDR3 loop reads CASSRGRGGYTF. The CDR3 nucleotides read TGTGCCAGCAGTCGGGGCAGGGGTGGCTACACCTTC.

CDR3: CASSDLTSPIPYEQYF. The CDR3 nucleotides are TGTGCCAGCAGCGACCTGACTAGTCCCATCCCCTACGAGCAGTACTTC. The rearrangement joins TRBV11-2 to TRBJ2-7; weak D call: TRBD2 (6 bases). The V end was cut by 5 bases, the J end by 2 bases, with 19 bases between. The length of the CDR3 is 16 residues. From germline, CDR1 is SGHAT and CDR2 FQNNGV.

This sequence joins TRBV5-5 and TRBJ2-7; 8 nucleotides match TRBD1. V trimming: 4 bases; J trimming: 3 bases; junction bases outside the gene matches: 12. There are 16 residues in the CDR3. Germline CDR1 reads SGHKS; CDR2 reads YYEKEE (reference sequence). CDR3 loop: CASSAGQGARNYEQYF. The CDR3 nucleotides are TGTGCCAGCAGCGCCGGACAGGGAGCGAGGAACTACGAGCAGTACTTC.

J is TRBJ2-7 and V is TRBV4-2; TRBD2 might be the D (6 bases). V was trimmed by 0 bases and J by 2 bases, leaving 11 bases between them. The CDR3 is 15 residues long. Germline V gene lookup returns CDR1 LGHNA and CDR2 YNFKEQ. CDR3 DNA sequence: TGTGCCAGCAGCCAAGACTTGGCGGGGACCTACGAGCAGTACTTC. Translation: CASSQDLAGTYEQYF.

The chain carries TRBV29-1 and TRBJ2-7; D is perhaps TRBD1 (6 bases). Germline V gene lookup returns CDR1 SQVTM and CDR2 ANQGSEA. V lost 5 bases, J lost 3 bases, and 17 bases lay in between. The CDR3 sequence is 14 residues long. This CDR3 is CSVTLTTGRYEQYF. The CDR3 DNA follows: TGCAGCGTTACTTTAACTACAGGGCGCTACGAGCAGTACTTC.

The CDR3 nucleotides are TGTGCCACCTCCTCGACAGGGGTTGGTTACGAGCAGTACTTC. Its protein is CATSSTGVGYEQYF. The genes are TRBV6-1 and TRBJ2-7; 8 bases line up with TRBD1. The CDR3 is 14 residues long. CDR1 and CDR2 from the germline V gene are MNHNS and SASEGT. Trimming cost V 10 bases and J 4 bases; bases outside gene matches: 12.

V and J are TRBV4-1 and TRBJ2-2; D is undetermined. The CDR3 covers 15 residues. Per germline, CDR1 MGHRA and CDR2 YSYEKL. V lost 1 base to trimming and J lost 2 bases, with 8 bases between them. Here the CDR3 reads CASSQASDNTGELFF. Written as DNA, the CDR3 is TGCGCCAGCAGCCAAGCTTCGGATAACACCGGGGAGCTGTTTTTT.

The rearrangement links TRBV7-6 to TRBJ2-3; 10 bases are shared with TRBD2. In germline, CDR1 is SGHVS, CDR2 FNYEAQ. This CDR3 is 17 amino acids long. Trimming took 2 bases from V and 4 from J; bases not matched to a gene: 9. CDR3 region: CASSLRGGTSESDTQYF. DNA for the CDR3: TGTGCCAGCAGCTTACGTGGGGGGACTAGCGAATCAGATACGCAGTATTTT.

CDR3 coding DNA: TGTGCCAGCAGCTTCGACAGGGATGCCTACAATGAGCAGTTCTTC. Its translation is CASSFDRDAYNEQFF. The rearrangement joins TRBV5-6 to TRBJ2-1; 7 nucleotides align to TRBD1. J gave up 2 bases and V 2 bases, and 4 bases lay outside the gene matches. This CDR3 contains 15 residues. Germline assignment: CDR1 SGHDT and CDR2 YYEEEE. The complete variable domain, with remaining parts taken from reference TRBV5-6 and TRBJ2-1, reads DAGVTQSPTHLIKTRGQQVTLRCSPKSGHDTVSWYQQALGQGPQFIFQYYEEEERQRGNFPDRFSGHQFPNYSSELNVNALLLGDSALYLCASSFDRDAYNEQFFGPGTRLTVL.

The chain's CDR3 is CASSLTVDSYEQYF. CDR3 bases: TGCGCCAGCAGCTTGACCGTCGACTCCTACGAGCAGTACTTC. The chain carries TRBV4-1 and TRBJ2-7; D is undetermined. The ends were cut back, 5 bases at V and 0 bases at J, with 11 bases in the middle. The CDR3 totals 14 residues. CDR1 is MGHRA and CDR2 is YSYEKL in the germline V gene.

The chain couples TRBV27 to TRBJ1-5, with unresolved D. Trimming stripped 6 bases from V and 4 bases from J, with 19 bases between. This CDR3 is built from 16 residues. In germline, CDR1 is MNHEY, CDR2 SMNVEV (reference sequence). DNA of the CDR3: TGTGCCAGCAGGGAGGACGGAACCGGGGTAAATCAGCCCCAGCATTTT. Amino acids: CASREDGTGVNQPQHF.

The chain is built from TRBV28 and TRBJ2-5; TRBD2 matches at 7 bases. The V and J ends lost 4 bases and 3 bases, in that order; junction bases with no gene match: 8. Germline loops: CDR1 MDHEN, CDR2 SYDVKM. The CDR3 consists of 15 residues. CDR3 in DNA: TGTGCCAGCAGTTCCCCGTTGGCGGGAGAAGAGACCCAGTACTTC. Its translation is CASSSPLAGEETQYF.

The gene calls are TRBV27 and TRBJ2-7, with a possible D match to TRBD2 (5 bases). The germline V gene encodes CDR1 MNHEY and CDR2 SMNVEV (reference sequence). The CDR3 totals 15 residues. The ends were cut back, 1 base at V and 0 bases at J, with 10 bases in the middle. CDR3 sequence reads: CASSLLARSSYEQYF. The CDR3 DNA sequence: TGTGCCAGCAGTTTATTAGCGCGCAGCTCCTACGAGCAGTACTTC.